The entry below describes one T cell receptor (beta chain). Clones were read by immunoSEQ multiplex PCR, and TCRdb kept only the in-frame ones, dropping some. The data show roughly 200,000 clones, less than 85% seen once. This sample is drawn from a study of blood T cell repertoires in COVID-19. For the study at large: Collection of acute and convalescent COVID-19 samples took place in the United States, Italy and Spain.

The sample consisted of peripheral blood. The clonotype originates from a woman of 80 years or more with COVID-19, enrolled during active disease.

In DNA, the CDR3 is TGTGCCAGCAGCTCTTCGACTAGTACCGGAGCTTTCTTT. This codes for CASSSSTSTGAFF. V is TRBV7-2 and J is TRBJ1-1; no reliable D call. Per the germline V gene, CDR1 is SGHTA and CDR2 is FQGNSA. V gave up 4 bases and J gave up 10 bases, with 16 bases separating them. The CDR3 sequence is 13 residues long.